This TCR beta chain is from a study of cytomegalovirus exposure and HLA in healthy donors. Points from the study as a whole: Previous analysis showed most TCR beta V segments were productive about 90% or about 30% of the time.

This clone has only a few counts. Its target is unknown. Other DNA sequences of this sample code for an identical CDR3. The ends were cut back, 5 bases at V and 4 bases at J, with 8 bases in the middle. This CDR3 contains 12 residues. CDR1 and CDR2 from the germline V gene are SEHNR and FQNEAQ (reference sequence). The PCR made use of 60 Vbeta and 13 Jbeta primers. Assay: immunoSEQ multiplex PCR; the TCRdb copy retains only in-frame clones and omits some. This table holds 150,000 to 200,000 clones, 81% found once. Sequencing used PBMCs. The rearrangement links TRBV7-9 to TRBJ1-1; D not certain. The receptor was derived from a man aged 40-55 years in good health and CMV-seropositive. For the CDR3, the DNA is TGTGCCAGCAGCCTCACGGGCACTGAAGCTTTCTTT. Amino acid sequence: CASSLTGTEAFF. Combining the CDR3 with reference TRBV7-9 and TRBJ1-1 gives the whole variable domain DTGVSQNPRHKITKRGQNVTFRCDPISEHNRLYWYRQTLGQGPEFLTYFQNEAQLEKSRLLSDRFSAERPKGSFSTLEIQRTEQGDSAMYLCASSLTGTEAFFGQGTRLTVV.